This paragraph covers one T cell receptor beta chain sequence. The sample belongs to a study of cytotoxic CD8 clonotypes in ibrutinib-treated CLL. Germline CDR1 and CDR2: GTSNPN and SVGIG (reference sequence). The CDR3 runs 16 residues. V was shortened by 0 bases and J by 4 bases, with 17 bases between the two germline ends. Clones were sequenced by immunoSEQ multiplex PCR, and TCRdb holds only the in-frame ones, with some missing. The sample holds about 130,000 clones, around three quarters seen once. The chain recombines TRBV30 with TRBJ2-3; D could derive from TRBD1 or TRBD2 (5 bases each). The origin of this receptor is a human donor with chronic lymphocytic leukemia. The sequencing here drew on PBMCs, taken after 12 months of ibrutinib treatment. The CDR3 loop reads CAWSVFGGFSADTQYF. In DNA form, the CDR3 reads TGTGCCTGGAGTGTATTTGGGGGATTTTCTGCAGATACGCAGTATTTT.